One sample yielded the 5 T cell receptor beta chains listed below, sequenced in a study of blood T cell repertoires in COVID-19. Measured with immunoSEQ multiplex PCR; TCRdb has only the in-frame clones, and not every one. Among over 150,000 clones listed, 87% were seen once. Sequencing was performed on PBMCs or T cells enriched from blood (not recorded which). The origin of the receptors is a woman in her twenties or thirties who had recovered from COVID-19.

The V call is TRBV29-1, the J call TRBJ1-2; TRBD1 aligns across 7 bases. V lost 7 bases and J lost 6; bases outside the gene matches: 11. This CDR3 is built from 13 residues. Per germline, CDR1 SQVTM and CDR2 ANQGSEA. The CDR3 nucleotides are TGCAGCGCCGAGGCAACAGGGGAAGATGGCTACACCTTC. Its translation: CSAEATGEDGYTF. Looking up the rest from reference TRBV29-1 and TRBJ1-2 gives the full variable domain: SAVISQKPSRDICQRGTSLTIQCQVDSQVTMMFWYRQQPGQSLTLIATANQGSEATYESGFVIDKFPISRPNLTFSTLTVSNMSPEDSSIYLCSAEATGEDGYTFGSGTRLTVV.

The chain joins TRBV14 to TRBJ1-2; perhaps TRBD1 as D (5 bases). This CDR3 has 13 residues. Per germline, CDR1 SGHDN and CDR2 FVKESK. V lost 4 bases to trimming and J lost 8 bases, with 14 bases between them. The CDR3 DNA sequence: TGTGCCAGCAGCCGGGGCAGATCCATGGGCTACACCTTC. It is translated as CASSRGRSMGYTF.

As concerns this clone: The sample contains more than one DNA sequence encoding this CDR3. V gene TRBV5-4 combines with J gene TRBJ2-5, with 9 bases fitting TRBD1. Germline-derived CDR1 and CDR2 are SGHNT and YYREEE (reference sequence). Trimming cost V 2 bases and J 5 bases; bases outside gene matches: 4. The CDR3 spans 14 residues. The CDR3: CASSLGTGRETQYF. The CDR3 coding sequence is TGTGCCAGCAGCTTAGGGACAGGGAGGGAGACCCAGTACTTC. The full variable domain, completed using reference TRBV5-4 and TRBJ2-5, is ETGVTQSPTHLIKTRGQQVTLRCSSQSGHNTVSWYQQALGQGPQFIFQYYREEENGRGNFPPRFSGLQFPNYSSELNVNALELDDSALYLCASSLGTGRETQYFGPGTRLLVL.

The chain joins TRBV4-3 to TRBJ2-1, with D hard to call. Germline V gene sequence: CDR1 LGHNA, CDR2 YSLEER. The CDR3 extends over 13 amino acids. V dropped 4 bases and J dropped 5 bases, with 9 bases sitting between them. The CDR3 loop reads CASSPNTDNEQFF. CDR3 sequence (DNA): TGCGCCAGCAGCCCCAATACGGACAATGAGCAGTTCTTC.

This chain connects TRBV5-6 to TRBJ1-2, with no clear D. This CDR3 contains 16 residues. CDR1 is SGHDT, CDR2 YYEEEE, per germline. The V gene lost 4 bases and the J gene lost 1 base, with 17 bases spanning the gap. The CDR3 is CASSQTDTFLNYGYTF. In DNA, the CDR3 is TGTGCCAGCAGCCAAACTGACACCTTCCTTAACTATGGCTACACCTTC.